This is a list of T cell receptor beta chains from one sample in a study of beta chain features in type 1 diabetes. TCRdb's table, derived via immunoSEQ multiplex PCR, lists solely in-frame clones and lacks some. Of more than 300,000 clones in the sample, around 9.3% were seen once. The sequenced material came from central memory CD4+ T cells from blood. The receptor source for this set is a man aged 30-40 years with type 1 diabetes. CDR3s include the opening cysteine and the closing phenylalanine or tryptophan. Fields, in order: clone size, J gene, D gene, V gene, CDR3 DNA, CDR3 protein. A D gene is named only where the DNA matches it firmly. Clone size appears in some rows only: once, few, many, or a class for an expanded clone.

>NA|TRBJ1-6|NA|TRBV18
TGTGCCAGCTCACCTCAGGACAGCAATTCACCCCTCCACTTT
CASSPQDSNSPLHF
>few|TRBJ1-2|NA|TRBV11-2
TGTGCCAGCAGCTTAGTTCGGGCTGACTACACCTTC
CASSLVRADYTF
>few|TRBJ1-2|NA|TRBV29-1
TGCAGCCTAGGAGGGGACTATGGCTACACCTTC
CSLGGDYGYTF
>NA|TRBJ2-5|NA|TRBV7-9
TGTGCCAGCAGCTTAATCTATACTGAGGGGATTGCGGGAGAGACCCAGTACTTC
CASSLIYTEGIAGETQYF
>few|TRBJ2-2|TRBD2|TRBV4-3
TGCGCCAGCAGCCAAGTCGGGGGGGCCAACGGGGAGCTGTTTTTT
CASSQVGGANGELFF
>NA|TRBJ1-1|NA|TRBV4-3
TGCGCCAGCAGCACCTTCGGGGGGGCAGTGGCTTTCTTT
CASSTFGGAVAFF
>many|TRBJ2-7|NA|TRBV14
TGTGCCAGCAGCCAAGCGACAGGAGCCTTCTACGAGCAGTACTTC
CASSQATGAFYEQYF
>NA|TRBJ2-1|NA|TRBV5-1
TGCGCCAGCAGCCCGGACCGGACAGCCTACAATGAGCAGTTCTTC
CASSPDRTAYNEQFF
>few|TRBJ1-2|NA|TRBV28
TGTGCCAGCAGTTTGGTTCGACAGCGGGATGGCTACACCTTC
CASSLVRQRDGYTF
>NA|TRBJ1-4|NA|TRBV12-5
TGTGCTAGTGGTTTGGCTGGCGAAAAACTGTTTTTT
CASGLAGEKLFF
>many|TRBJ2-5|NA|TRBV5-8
TGTGCCAGCAGCTTGGGACAGTCCGGTCCCGAAGAGACCCAGTACTTC
CASSLGQSGPEETQYF
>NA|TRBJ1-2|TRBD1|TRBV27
TGTGCCAGCAGTCTTACAGGGGGGCATGGCTACACCTTC
CASSLTGGHGYTF
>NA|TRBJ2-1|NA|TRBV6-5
TGTGCCAGCAGTTACTCTCGGTGGAACAATGAGCAGTTCTTC
CASSYSRWNNEQFF
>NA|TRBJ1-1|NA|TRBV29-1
TGCAGCGTTGACAATGGTCAGCTCTCGAACACTGAAGCTTTCTTT
CSVDNGQLSNTEAFF
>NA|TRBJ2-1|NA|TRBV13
TGTGCCAGCAGCTTGGGGACTGACTCCTACAATGAGCAGTTCTTC
CASSLGTDSYNEQFF
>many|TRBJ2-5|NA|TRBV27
TGTGCCAGCAGTTTATCCCAGTACGCGACCCAGTACTTC
CASSLSQYATQYF
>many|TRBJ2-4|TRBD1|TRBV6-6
TGTGCCAGCACCGGACCGGGACAGAACATTCAGTACTTC
CASTGPGQNIQYF
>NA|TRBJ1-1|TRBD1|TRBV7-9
TGTGCCAGCAGCTTGTGGACAGGGGGCACTGAAGCTTTCTTT
CASSLWTGGTEAFF
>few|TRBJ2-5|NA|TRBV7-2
TGTGCCAGCAGCTTAGGTGGGGGAAGAGAGACCCAGTACTTC
CASSLGGGRETQYF
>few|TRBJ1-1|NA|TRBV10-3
TGTGCCATCAGTGGTAAGACAGGTCTGAACACTGAAGCTTTCTTT
CAISGKTGLNTEAFF
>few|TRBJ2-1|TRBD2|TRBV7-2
TGTGCCAGCAGCCTCAGACTAGCGGGGGATGAGCAGTTCTTC
CASSLRLAGDEQFF
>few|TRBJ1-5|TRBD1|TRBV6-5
TGTGCCAGCAGTTCACAGGGGACGGAACAGCCCCAGCATTTT
CASSSQGTEQPQHF
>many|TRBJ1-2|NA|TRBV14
TGTGCCAGCAGCCAAGCGGGCGTGGGTGGCTACACCTTC
CASSQAGVGGYTF
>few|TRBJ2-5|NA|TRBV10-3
TGTGCCAGCAGGGTGAAAGAGACCCAGTACTTC
CASRVKETQYF
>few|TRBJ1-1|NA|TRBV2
TGTGCCAGTCAAGGAGCGGGGACTGAAGCTTTCTTT
CASQGAGTEAFF
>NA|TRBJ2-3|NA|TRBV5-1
TGCGCCAGCAGCATACAGACAGGAATTAGCACAGATACGCAGTATTTT
CASSIQTGISTDTQYF
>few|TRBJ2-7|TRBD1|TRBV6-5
TGTGCCAGCAGTTCGGGACAGATGAAGAAGGAGCAGTACTTC
CASSSGQMKKEQYF
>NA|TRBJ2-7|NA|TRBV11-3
TGTGCCAGCAGCCTCCGGGGAGGAACGGGAGAGCAGTACTTC
CASSLRGGTGEQYF
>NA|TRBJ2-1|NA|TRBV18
TGTGCCAGCTCACCGGAGACAGATTTGAGGCAGTTCTTC
CASSPETDLRQFF
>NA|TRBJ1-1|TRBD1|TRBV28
TGTGCCAGCAGTTTGTTGGGACAGGGGTACACTGAAGCTTTCTTT
CASSLLGQGYTEAFF
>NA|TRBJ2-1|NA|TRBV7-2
TGTGCCAGCAGCTTAGGGGTGGATAGGGAGCAGTTCTTC
CASSLGVDREQFF
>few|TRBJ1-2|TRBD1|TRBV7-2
TGTGCCAGCAGCCGGGGACAGAACTATGGCTACACCTTC
CASSRGQNYGYTF
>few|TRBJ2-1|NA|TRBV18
TGTGCCAGCTCACCGTCTAGGGATAATGAGCAGTTCTTC
CASSPSRDNEQFF
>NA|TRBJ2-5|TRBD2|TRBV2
TGTGCCAGCAGTGGGTCAGCGGGGATCCTGGAGACCCAGTACTTC
CASSGSAGILETQYF
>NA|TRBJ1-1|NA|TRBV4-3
TGCGCCAGCAGCCCCCTCAGGGGAGCTGAAGCTTTCTTT
CASSPLRGAEAFF
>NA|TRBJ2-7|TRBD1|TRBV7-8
TGTGCCAGCAGCTCGGGGACAGGGGAGGTCGAGCAGTACTTC
CASSSGTGEVEQYF
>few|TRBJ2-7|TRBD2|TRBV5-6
TGTGCCAGCAGCTTGGTCGGGACTAGCGGAACCTACGAGCAGTACTTC
CASSLVGTSGTYEQYF
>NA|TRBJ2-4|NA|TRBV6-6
TGTGCCAGCAGTTACCCCGAGGCAACGGCCAAAAACATTCAGTACTTC
CASSYPEATAKNIQYF
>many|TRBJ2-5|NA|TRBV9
TGTGCCAGCAGCCAGAGCGGCGGGACCCAGTACTTC
CASSQSGGTQYF
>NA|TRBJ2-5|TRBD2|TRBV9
TGTGCCAGCAGTTTAGCGGGGGGGATGCAAGAGACCCAGTACTTC
CASSLAGGMQETQYF
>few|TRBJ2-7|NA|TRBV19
TGTGCCAGTAGTATTAACCACGGTAGCTCCTACGAGCAGTACTTC
CASSINHGSSYEQYF
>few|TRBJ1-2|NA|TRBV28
TGTGCCAGCAGTTTAACAGGGATTAACTATGGCTACACCTTC
CASSLTGINYGYTF
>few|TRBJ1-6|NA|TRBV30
TGTGCCTGGAGTGTACTCGAGGGACGGAGGCCCCTCCACTTT
CAWSVLEGRRPLHF
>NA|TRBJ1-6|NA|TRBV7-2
TGTGCCAGCAGCTTAGTCAATTCACCCCTCCACTTT
CASSLVNSPLHF
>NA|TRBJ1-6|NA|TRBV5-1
TGCGCCAGCAGCTTGGCTGCCGGAGATAATTCACCCCTCCACTTT
CASSLAAGDNSPLHF
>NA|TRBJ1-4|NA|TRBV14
TGTGCCAGCAGCCAAGCCGGGGGAAGCGAAAAACTGTTTTTT
CASSQAGGSEKLFF
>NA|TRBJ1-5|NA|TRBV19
TGTGCCAGTAGTATTGGTATCAGGGCCAATCAGCCCCAGCATTTT
CASSIGIRANQPQHF
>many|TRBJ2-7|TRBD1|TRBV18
TGTGCCAGCTCGCGAACAGGGGGCCACGAGCAGTACTTC
CASSRTGGHEQYF